The rows below give T cell receptor beta chains drawn from one sample of a study of T-cell memory formation after mild COVID-19. In TCRdb, the 5' RACE reads were re-called with MiXCR into one record per CDR3 protein. The profile shows over 120,000 distinct CDR3 sequences, under 7% of them singletons. Sequenced: PBMCs or a T cell subset sorted from them (not recorded which). The receptors shown here come from an adult woman who had mild COVID-19 (a few samples of this study predate the infection). Cell type and time point are not known. Both conserved end residues are part of each CDR3. Fields, in order: D gene, J gene, clone size, V gene, CDR3 protein, CDR3 DNA. A D gene is named only where the DNA matches it firmly. A clone size is listed for some rows: how often the clone was seen (once, few, many), or a class if it is expanded.

TRBD1,TRBJ1-1,many,TRBV20-1,CSAPALARGHTEAFF,TGCAGTGCTCCCGCCCTGGCCAGGGGGCACACTGAAGCTTTCTTT
.,TRBJ2-1,many,TRBV12-3/TRBV12-4,CASRKIGEQFF,TGTGCCAGCAGGAAGATAGGTGAGCAGTTCTTC
TRBD2,TRBJ2-1,few,TRBV6-6,CASSYTSGGYNEQFF,TGTGCCAGCAGCTACACTAGCGGGGGCTACAATGAGCAGTTCTTC
TRBD1,TRBJ2-5,few,TRBV5-4,CASSSTGIPKETQYF,TGTGCCAGCAGCTCGACAGGGATTCCCAAAGAGACCCAGTACTTC
.,TRBJ2-3,many,TRBV24-1,CATSATETSTDTQYF,TGTGCCACCAGCGCTACAGAGACTAGCACAGATACGCAGTATTTT
TRBD1,TRBJ2-3,.,TRBV7-8,CASSSKHRGLRADTQYF,TGTGCCAGCAGCTCCAAACACAGGGGGCTTAGGGCAGATACGCAGTATTTT
.,TRBJ2-3,many,TRBV11-2,CASSSGFSTDTQYF,TGTGCCAGCAGTTCGGGGTTTAGCACAGATACGCAGTATTTT
TRBD1,TRBJ2-6,many,TRBV28,CASTGGSGANVLTF,TGTGCCAGTACAGGGGGCTCTGGGGCCAACGTCCTGACTTTC
.,TRBJ2-3,.,TRBV7-2,CASSLTPNTDTQYF,TGTGCCAGCAGCCTAACACCAAACACAGATACGCAGTATTTT
TRBD2,TRBJ2-5,few,TRBV5-1,CASSLVTSGETQYF,TGCGCCAGCAGCTTGGTCACTAGCGGGGAGACCCAGTACTTC
TRBD2,TRBJ2-7,.,TRBV4-1,CASSIPTSSGGISYEQYF,TGCGCCAGCAGCATTCCAACGAGTAGCGGGGGGATTTCCTACGAGCAGTACTTC
TRBD1,TRBJ1-2,few,TRBV10-3,CAITDQDRALRYTF,TGTGCCATCACCGACCAGGACAGGGCGCTACGCTACACCTTC
TRBD1,TRBJ1-2,few,TRBV7-9,CASDRGINYGYTF,TGTGCCAGCGACAGGGGGATAAACTATGGCTACACCTTC
.,TRBJ2-3,.,TRBV6-6,CASSSARGTQYF,TGTGCCAGCAGTTCCGCCCGGGGTACGCAGTATTTT
TRBD2,TRBJ2-7,.,TRBV11-1,CASSLAGTSGGARQYF,TGTGCCAGCAGCTTAGCTGGGACTAGCGGGGGGGCGCGGCAGTACTTC
TRBD1,TRBJ2-7,.,TRBV7-9,CASSSDRGPLYEQYF,TGTGCCAGCAGCTCGGACAGGGGGCCGCTCTACGAGCAGTACTTC
TRBD1,TRBJ2-1,.,TRBV4-1,CASRTGQGSNEQFF,TGCGCCAGCAGGACGGGACAGGGGTCTAATGAGCAGTTCTTC
TRBD1,TRBJ2-2,many,TRBV10-3,CAISGWDSQNTGELFF,TGTGCCATCAGTGGGTGGGACAGCCAGAACACCGGGGAGCTGTTTTTT
.,TRBJ2-2,many,TRBV7-7,CASSDQSFYTGELFF,TGTGCCAGCAGCGATCAGTCCTTTTACACCGGGGAGCTGTTTTTT
TRBD1,TRBJ1-2,many,TRBV4-2,CATSPRGSEGYTF,TGTGCCACCTCCCCCAGGGGGTCGGAGGGCTACACCTTC
TRBD1,TRBJ1-2,few,TRBV12-3/TRBV12-4,CASSSGTGDSYGYTF,TGTGCCAGCAGTTCGGGGACAGGGGATAGCTATGGCTACACCTTC
.,TRBJ2-6,.,TRBV7-2,CASSLVGGAGANVLTF,TGTGCCAGCAGCTTAGTTGGCGGGGCTGGGGCCAACGTCCTGACTTTC
TRBD1,TRBJ2-3,many,TRBV29-1,CSVAGQGTDTQYF,TGCAGCGTTGCAGGACAGGGCACAGATACGCAGTATTTT
.,TRBJ2-2,many,TRBV12-3/TRBV12-4,CASMDSHTGELFF,TGTGCCAGCATGGACAGTCACACCGGGGAGCTGTTTTTT
.,TRBJ1-5,many,TRBV27,CASRGTGVLNQPQHF,TGTGCCAGCAGGGGAACGGGGGTCCTCAATCAGCCCCAGCATTTT